This entry is about one TCR beta chain. The data belong to a study of blood T cell repertoires in COVID-19. The wider study: COVID-19 samples from acute and convalescent phases originated in the United States, Italy and Spain. T cells, B-cell-depleted T cells, or PBMCs supplied cDNA or gDNA.

In the study's own analysis: Amplification with reference gene primers provided the estimates of nucleated cell counts. Using immunoSEQ multiplex PCR, the repertoire was profiled, and TCRdb retains in-frame clones only, with some absent. V and J calls plus clone size are reproduced from that table; the DNA served to infer D and trimming. The sample shows over 100,000 clones, approximately 87% of them seen only once. The material sequenced was peripheral blood. This receptor was obtained from a woman aged 60-75 years with acute or convalescent COVID-19.

This CDR3 reads CASSPSGRDTQYF. DNA of the CDR3: TGTGCCAGCTCACCTAGCGGGAGGGATACGCAGTATTTT. The rearrangement links TRBV18 to TRBJ2-3; 10 bases map to TRBD2. V shed 3 bases and J 6 bases; nucleotides not matched to a gene: 0. This CDR3 is built from 13 residues. Germline V gene data show CDR1 as KGHSH and CDR2 as LQKENI.